The text below deals with one TCR beta chain. The antigen is undetermined. Just one base apart from a much larger clone, this may be a read error. A second about 7 to 12 cycle PCR used barcoded and J-beta primers. Every cDNA molecule bore a tag from a template-switch adaptor containing 12 random nucleotides. Per sample, CDR3-containing paired-end reads numbered at least 2.5 million. One entry per CDR3 protein, called by TCRdb with MiXCR from the 5' RACE reads. The sample comprises fewer than 2,000,000 distinct CDR3 sequences, about 31% of which are singletons, and approximately 10% rests with the top ten. The data are from a study of blood T cells in healthy people across ages. Points from the study as a whole: Investigators treated diversity estimates from one million T cells as underestimates. TCR beta diversity was tightly associated with the proportion of naive T cells.

The germline CDR1 and CDR2 sequences are DFQATT and SNEGSKA (reference sequence). The CDR3 is made up of 14 amino acids. This receptor was taken from a woman aged 25 to 39 in good health. Sample: blood. The chain recombines TRBV20-1 with TRBJ1-2; D gene unclear. CDR3 sequence: CSTRSTGEGYGYTF. Here the CDR3 DNA reads TGCAGTACTAGATCCACGGGAGAGGGTTATGGCTACACCTTC.